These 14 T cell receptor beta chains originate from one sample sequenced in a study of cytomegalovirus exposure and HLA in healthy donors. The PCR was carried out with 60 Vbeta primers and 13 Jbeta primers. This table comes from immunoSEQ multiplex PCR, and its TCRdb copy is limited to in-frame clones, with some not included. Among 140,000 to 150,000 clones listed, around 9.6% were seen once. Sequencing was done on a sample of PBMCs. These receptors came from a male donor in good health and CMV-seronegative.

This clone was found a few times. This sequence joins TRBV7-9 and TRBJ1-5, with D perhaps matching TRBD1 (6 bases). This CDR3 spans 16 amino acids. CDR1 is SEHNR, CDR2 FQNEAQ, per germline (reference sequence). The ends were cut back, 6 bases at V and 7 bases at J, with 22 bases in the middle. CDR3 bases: TGTGCCAGCAGGAGCCTTGGCAGGGGTGTTAAGCAGCCCCAGCATTTT. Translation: CASRSLGRGVKQPQHF.

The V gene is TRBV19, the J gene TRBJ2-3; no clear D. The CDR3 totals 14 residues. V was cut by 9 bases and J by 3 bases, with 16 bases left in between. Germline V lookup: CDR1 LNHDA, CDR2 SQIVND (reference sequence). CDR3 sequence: CASGRLERTDTQYF. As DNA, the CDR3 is TGTGCCAGCGGAAGGTTGGAGAGGACAGATACGCAGTATTTT.

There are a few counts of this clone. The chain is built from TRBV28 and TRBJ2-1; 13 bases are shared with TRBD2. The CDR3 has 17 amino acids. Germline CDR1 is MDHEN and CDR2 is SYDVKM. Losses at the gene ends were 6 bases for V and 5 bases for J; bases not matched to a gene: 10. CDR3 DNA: TGTGCCAGCAGGCCACTAGCGGGGGGGCCGAGAGACAATGAGCAGTTCTTC. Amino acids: CASRPLAGGPRDNEQFF. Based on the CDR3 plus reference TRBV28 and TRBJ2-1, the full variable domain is DVKVTQSSRYLVKRTGEKVFLECVQDMDHENMFWYRQDPGLGLRLIYFSYDVKMKEKGDIPEGYSVSREKKERFSLILESASTNQTSMYLCASRPLAGGPRDNEQFFGPGTRLTVL.

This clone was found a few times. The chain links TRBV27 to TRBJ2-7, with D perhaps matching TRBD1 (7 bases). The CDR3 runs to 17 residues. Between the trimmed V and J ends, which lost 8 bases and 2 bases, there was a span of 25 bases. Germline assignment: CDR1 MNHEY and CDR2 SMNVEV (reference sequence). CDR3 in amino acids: CASDETQGRFSPYEQYF. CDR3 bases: TGTGCCAGCGACGAAACACAGGGGAGGTTTAGCCCCTACGAGCAGTACTTC.

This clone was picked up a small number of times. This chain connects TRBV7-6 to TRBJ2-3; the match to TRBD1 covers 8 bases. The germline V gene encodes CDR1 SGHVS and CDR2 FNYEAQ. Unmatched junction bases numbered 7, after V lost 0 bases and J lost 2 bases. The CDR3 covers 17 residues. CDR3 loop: CASSLATGQAFTDTQYF. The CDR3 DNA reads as TGTGCCAGCAGCTTAGCAACGGGACAGGCTTTCACAGATACGCAGTATTTT.

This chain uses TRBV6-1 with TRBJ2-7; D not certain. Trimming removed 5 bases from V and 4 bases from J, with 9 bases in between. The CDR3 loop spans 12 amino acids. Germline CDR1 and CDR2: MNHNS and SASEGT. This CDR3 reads CASSFSSYEQYF. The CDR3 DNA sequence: TGTGCCAGCAGTTTCAGTTCGTACGAGCAGTACTTC.

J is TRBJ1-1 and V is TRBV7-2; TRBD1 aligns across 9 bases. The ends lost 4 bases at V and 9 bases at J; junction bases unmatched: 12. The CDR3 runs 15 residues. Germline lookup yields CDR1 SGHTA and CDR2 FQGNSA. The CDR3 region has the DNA TGTGCCAGCAGCTCGACGTCAGGGACAGGGCACAAAGCTTTCTTT. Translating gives CASSSTSGTGHKAFF.

As DNA, the CDR3 is TGCGCCAGCAGCCAAGGGCCCGGGACAGTTGTTAATGAAAAACTGTTTTTT. As protein: CASSQGPGTVVNEKLFF. The rearrangement links TRBV4-1 to TRBJ1-4; 7 positions agree with TRBD1. The CDR3 is 17 residues long. Germline values: CDR1 MGHRA, CDR2 YSYEKL. V dropped 1 base and J dropped 4; count of bases not matched to a gene: 9.

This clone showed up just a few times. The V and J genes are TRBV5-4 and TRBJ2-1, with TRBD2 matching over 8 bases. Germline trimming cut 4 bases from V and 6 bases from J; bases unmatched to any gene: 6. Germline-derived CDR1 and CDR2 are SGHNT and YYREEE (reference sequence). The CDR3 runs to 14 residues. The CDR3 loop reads CASSPGLALNEQFF. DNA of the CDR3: TGTGCCAGCAGCCCCGGACTAGCTCTCAATGAGCAGTTCTTC.

Here the CDR3 reads CASRRRSRHTF. The CDR3 bases are TGTGCCAGCAGGCGGAGGTCTCGACACACCTTC. J is TRBJ1-2 and V is TRBV6-1; no firm D call. CDR1 and CDR2 (germline): MNHNS, SASEGT. With 6 bases removed from V and 12 bases from J, the gap between germline ends came to 14 bases. The CDR3 is made up of 11 amino acids.

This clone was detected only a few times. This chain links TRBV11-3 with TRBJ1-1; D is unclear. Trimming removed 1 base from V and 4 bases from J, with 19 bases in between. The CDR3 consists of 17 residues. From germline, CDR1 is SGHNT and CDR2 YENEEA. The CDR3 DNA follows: TGTGCCAGCAGCTTAGTCTTTAGTGTGGCAGGCCCCACTGAAGCTTTCTTT. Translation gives CASSLVFSVAGPTEAFF.

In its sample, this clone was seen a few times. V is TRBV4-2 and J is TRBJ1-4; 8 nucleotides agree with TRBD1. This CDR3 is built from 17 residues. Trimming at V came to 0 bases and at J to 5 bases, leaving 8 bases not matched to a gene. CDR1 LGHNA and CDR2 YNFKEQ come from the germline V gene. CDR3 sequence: CASSQDLFRGQNEKLFF. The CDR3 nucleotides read TGTGCCAGCAGCCAAGATCTTTTCAGGGGGCAAAATGAAAAACTGTTTTTT.

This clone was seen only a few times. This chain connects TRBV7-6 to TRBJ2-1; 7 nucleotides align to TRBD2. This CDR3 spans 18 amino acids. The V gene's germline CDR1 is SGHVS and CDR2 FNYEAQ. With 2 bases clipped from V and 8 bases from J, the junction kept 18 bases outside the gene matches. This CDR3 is CASSLYSLAAEGGDEQFF. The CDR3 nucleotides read TGTGCCAGCAGCTTATATTCCCTAGCGGCCGAGGGAGGCGATGAGCAGTTCTTC.

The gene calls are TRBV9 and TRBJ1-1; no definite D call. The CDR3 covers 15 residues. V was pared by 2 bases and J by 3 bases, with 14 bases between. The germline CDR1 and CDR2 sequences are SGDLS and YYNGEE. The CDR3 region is CASSVRERKYTEAFF. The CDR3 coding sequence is TGTGCCAGCAGCGTCCGGGAGAGGAAGTACACTGAAGCTTTCTTT.